This T cell receptor (beta chain) was found in a study of spatial heterogeneity in lung cancer. About the research overall: For the average unique TCR and UMI combination, more than eight occurrences appeared in raw reads. Points from the study as a whole: Counts of expanded intratumoral alpha and beta TCRs tracked tumor mutation counts.

This clonotype was recorded many times. Its target is not known. Time point denoted: sample taken at primary tumor resection. The donor population consisted of under 75 patients with untreated, early-stage non-small cell lung cancer. Unsorted samples of tumor, nontumor lung or frozen PBMC had their whole RNA sequenced. The library protocol tagged each TCR cDNA with a unique molecular identifier. Each CDR3 protein gets one entry after TCRdb re-called the 5' RACE reads with MiXCR. The table includes some 96,000 distinct CDR3 sequences, approximately 4% detected once. There are 14 residues in the CDR3. The germline V gene encodes CDR1 SGHRS and CDR2 YFSETQ. V lost 3 bases and J lost 3, with 11 bases in between.

The receptor comes from a male donor with early-stage non-small cell lung cancer. V usage is TRBV5-1 and J usage is TRBJ2-3; D is possibly TRBD2 (5 bases). The sequences come from lung tumor tissue, collected at surgery. The CDR3 here is CASSSWTVTDTQYF. As DNA, the CDR3 is TGCGCCAGCAGCTCCTGGACTGTTACAGATACGCAGTATTTT. Full variable domain (remainder filled in from reference TRBV5-1 and TRBJ2-3): KAGVTQTPRYLIKTRGQQVTLSCSPISGHRSVSWYQQTPGQGLQFLFEYFSETQRNKGNFPGRFSGRQFSNSRSEMNVSTLELGDSALYLCASSSWTVTDTQYFGPGTRLTVL.